This passage covers 9 T cell receptor beta chains from one sample sequenced in a study of T cell clonotyping in hematopoietic cell transplantation. Assay: immunoSEQ multiplex PCR; the TCRdb copy retains only in-frame clones and omits some. The sample contains over 45,000 clones, 70% to 90% of which appear only once. Time point here: recipient sample about 28 days before transplant, after cytoreduction. The source was peripheral blood mononuclear cells, collected before stem cell transplant. Receptor source: a man aged 60 to 75 with biphenotypic leukemia. Some clones in this sample may be carry-over from other donors' samples.

This chain joins TRBV7-2 and TRBJ2-7; 8 bases map to TRBD1. The CDR3 contains 16 residues. V trimming: 4 bases; J trimming: 0 bases; junction bases outside the gene matches: 8. Germline CDR1 and CDR2: SGHTA and FQGNSA. CDR3 in amino acids: CASSSTGATSSYEQYF. In DNA, the CDR3 is TGTGCCAGCAGCTCGACAGGGGCGACTAGCTCCTACGAGCAGTACTTC. Supplemented by reference TRBV7-2 and TRBJ2-7, the full variable domain reads GAGVSQSPSNKVTEKGKDVELRCDPISGHTALYWYRQSLGQGLEFLIYFQGNSAPDKSGLPSDRFSAERTGGSVSTLTIQRTQQEDSAVYLCASSSTGATSSYEQYFGPGTRLTVT.

The chain employs TRBV4-1 and TRBJ1-2, with D hard to call. V was pared by 0 bases and J by 4 bases, with 12 bases between. The CDR3 covers 15 residues. The germline CDR1 and CDR2 sequences are MGHRA and YSYEKL. CDR3 region: CASSQEERISYGYTF. For the CDR3, the DNA is TGCGCCAGCAGCCAAGAGGAGAGGATCAGCTATGGCTACACCTTC.

V gene TRBV5-6 combines with J gene TRBJ2-5, with D uncertain. Germline V gene sequence: CDR1 SGHDT, CDR2 YYEEEE. Deletions cut 0 bases from V and 3 bases from J, with 9 bases between. This CDR3 is 14 amino acids long. CDR3 nucleotides: TGTGCCAGCAGCTTGGTTGGAATCGAAGAGACCCAGTACTTC. It translates to CASSLVGIEETQYF.

This sequence joins TRBV4-1 and TRBJ2-7; D gene unclear. The V end was cut by 0 bases, the J end by 2 bases, with 2 bases between. Germline CDR1 and CDR2: MGHRA and YSYEKL. This CDR3 contains 12 residues. Here the CDR3 reads CASSQDTYEQYF. The CDR3 DNA follows: TGCGCCAGCAGCCAAGATACCTACGAGCAGTACTTC.

The chain is built from TRBV28 and TRBJ2-3; possibly TRBD2 for D (5 bases). The CDR3 is 15 residues long. V lost 6 bases, J lost 2 bases, and 15 bases lay in between. Per the germline V gene, CDR1 is MDHEN and CDR2 is SYDVKM. CDR3 coding DNA: TGTGCCAGCAGCTCCACCCGGGATCCCACAGATACGCAGTATTTT. Encoded protein: CASSSTRDPTDTQYF.

The chain links TRBV7-9 to TRBJ2-3; TRBD2 aligns across 9 bases. The V segment lost 8 bases and the J segment 0 bases; nucleotides outside the gene matches: 9. The CDR3 consists of 16 residues. The V gene's germline CDR1 is SEHNR and CDR2 FQNEAQ (reference sequence). The CDR3 here is CASGPLSGGSTDTQYF. CDR3 DNA: TGTGCCAGCGGTCCCCTTAGCGGGGGAAGCACAGATACGCAGTATTTT. Variable domain in full (rest from reference TRBV7-9 and TRBJ2-3): DTGVSQNPRHKITKRGQNVTFRCDPISEHNRLYWYRQTLGQGPEFLTYFQNEAQLEKSRLLSDRFSAERPKGSFSTLEIQRTEQGDSAMYLCASGPLSGGSTDTQYFGPGTRLTVL.

This clone was counted only a few times. The rearrangement uses TRBV7-9 and TRBJ2-1; 8 nucleotides agree with TRBD2. This CDR3 is built from 15 residues. V shed 0 bases and J 8 bases; nucleotides not matched to a gene: 6. Germline V gives CDR1 SEHNR, CDR2 FQNEAQ (reference sequence). The CDR3 here is CASSLAQREFDEQFF. CDR3 bases: TGTGCCAGCAGCTTAGCGCAGCGGGAGTTCGATGAGCAGTTCTTC.

The V gene is TRBV4-2, the J gene TRBJ2-7; 12 nucleotides align to TRBD2. The J segment lost 2 bases and the V segment lost 0 bases, leaving 8 bases of the junction unmatched. The germline V gene encodes CDR1 LGHNA and CDR2 YNFKEQ. CDR3 length: 18 amino acids. The CDR3 region is CASSQEASGRAFPYEQYF. The CDR3 DNA reads as TGTGCCAGCAGCCAAGAGGCTAGCGGGAGGGCCTTTCCCTACGAGCAGTACTTC.

The gene calls are TRBV9 and TRBJ1-2; D is undetermined. V was cut by 3 bases and J by 0 bases, with 12 bases left in between. The CDR3 is 15 residues long. Germline values: CDR1 SGDLS, CDR2 YYNGEE. Here the CDR3 reads CASSEGGGANYGYTF. As DNA, the CDR3 is TGTGCCAGCAGCGAAGGAGGCGGAGCTAACTATGGCTACACCTTC.